The rows below give T cell receptor beta chains drawn from one sample of a study of radiation and T cells in renal cell carcinoma. Data came from immunoSEQ multiplex PCR; TCRdb stores just in-frame clones and leaves some out. The sample records about 77,000 clones, over 80% being singletons. Sequenced material: blood, taken from a patient whose treatment included radiotherapy and nephrectomy. The receptors originated from a woman aged 55-69 years with renal cell carcinoma. Both conserved end residues are part of each CDR3. D genes are given only for firm matches. Some rows have no size entry. The others give once, few or many, or a class for an expanded clone.

cdr3_aa: CASSEFQGRYEQYF
cdr3_nt: TGTGCCAGCAGTGAGTTCCAGGGTAGGTACGAGCAGTACTTC
v_call: TRBV6-1
j_call: TRBJ2-7
clone_size: once
d_call: NA

cdr3_aa: CASSVALQGSNTEAFF
cdr3_nt: TGTGCCAGCAGCGTAGCCCTACAGGGGTCTAACACTGAAGCTTTCTTT
v_call: TRBV9
j_call: TRBJ1-1
clone_size: NA
d_call: TRBD1

cdr3_aa: CASSVAQGGTEAFF
cdr3_nt: TGTGCCAGCAGCGTAGCGCAGGGAGGCACTGAAGCTTTCTTT
v_call: TRBV9
j_call: TRBJ1-1
clone_size: NA
d_call: NA

cdr3_aa: CASSIGRGGGRGHRTGELFF
cdr3_nt: TGTGCCAGTAGTATAGGCCGAGGAGGCGGGAGAGGGCATCGGACCGGGGAGCTGTTTTTT
v_call: TRBV19
j_call: TRBJ2-2
clone_size: NA
d_call: TRBD2

cdr3_aa: CASSPPGQGSYNEQFF
cdr3_nt: TGTGCCAGCTCACCCCCGGGACAGGGGAGTTACAATGAGCAGTTCTTC
v_call: TRBV18
j_call: TRBJ2-1
clone_size: few
d_call: TRBD1

cdr3_aa: CASSPTGLGTQYF
cdr3_nt: TGTGCCAGCAGCCCGACAGGGCTGGGGACCCAGTACTTC
v_call: TRBV5-6
j_call: TRBJ2-5
clone_size: NA
d_call: TRBD1

cdr3_aa: CASSYSQGRNGNTIYF
cdr3_nt: TGTGCCAGCAGTTACTCACAGGGTAGAAATGGAAACACCATATATTTT
v_call: TRBV6-6
j_call: TRBJ1-3
clone_size: NA
d_call: NA

cdr3_aa: CASSPVAGGPQGELFF
cdr3_nt: TGTGCCAGCAGCCCTGTAGCGGGAGGGCCGCAGGGGGAGCTGTTTTTT
v_call: TRBV4-2
j_call: TRBJ2-2
clone_size: NA
d_call: TRBD2

cdr3_aa: CASSLDSNSPLHF
cdr3_nt: TGTGCCAGTAGCTTGGACTCGAATTCACCCCTCCACTTT
v_call: TRBV19
j_call: TRBJ1-6
clone_size: NA
d_call: NA

cdr3_aa: CASSQDFPSGPGIRAEAFF
cdr3_nt: TGTGCCAGCAGCCAGGATTTCCCGAGTGGGCCAGGGATTAGGGCTGAAGCTTTCTTT
v_call: TRBV7-2
j_call: TRBJ1-1
clone_size: NA
d_call: NA

cdr3_aa: CASSTDGTEETQYF
cdr3_nt: TGCGCCAGCAGTACTGATGGGACGGAGGAGACCCAGTACTTC
v_call: TRBV5-1
j_call: TRBJ2-5
clone_size: NA
d_call: NA

cdr3_aa: CASSLALGGGTEAFF
cdr3_nt: TGCGCCAGCAGCTTGGCCCTAGGGGGAGGCACTGAAGCTTTCTTT
v_call: TRBV5-1
j_call: TRBJ1-1
clone_size: NA
d_call: NA

cdr3_aa: CASSLGAVETQYF
cdr3_nt: TGCGCCAGCAGCTTGGGGGCCGTAGAGACCCAGTACTTC
v_call: TRBV5-1
j_call: TRBJ2-5
clone_size: NA
d_call: NA

cdr3_aa: CASSPGRLGPGTEAFF
cdr3_nt: TGCGCCAGCAGCCCCGGGAGGCTTGGGCCCGGGACTGAAGCTTTCTTT
v_call: TRBV5-1
j_call: TRBJ1-1
clone_size: once
d_call: NA

cdr3_aa: CASRVGTGGYEQYF
cdr3_nt: TGTGCCAGCAGGGTTGGGACAGGGGGCTACGAGCAGTACTTC
v_call: TRBV6-5
j_call: TRBJ2-7
clone_size: NA
d_call: TRBD1

cdr3_aa: CASSLQPTGTEAFF
cdr3_nt: TGTGCCAGCAGCCTCCAGCCTACGGGCACTGAAGCTTTCTTT
v_call: TRBV11-2
j_call: TRBJ1-1
clone_size: NA
d_call: NA

cdr3_aa: CASSYSYLQGGTEAFF
cdr3_nt: TGTGCCAGCAGTTACTCTTATTTACAGGGGGGCACTGAAGCTTTCTTT
v_call: TRBV6-5
j_call: TRBJ1-1
clone_size: NA
d_call: TRBD1

cdr3_aa: CASRRGASVHNEQFF
cdr3_nt: TGTGCCAGCAGGCGGGGGGCTAGCGTTCACAATGAGCAGTTCTTC
v_call: TRBV6-6
j_call: TRBJ2-1
clone_size: NA
d_call: TRBD2

cdr3_aa: CASSPRPETEAFF
cdr3_nt: TGTGCCAGCAGTCCCCGACCCGAGACTGAAGCTTTCTTT
v_call: TRBV27
j_call: TRBJ1-1
clone_size: NA
d_call: NA

cdr3_aa: CASSSHKTGLDTEAFF
cdr3_nt: TGTGCCAGCAGCTCCCATAAGACAGGGTTGGACACTGAAGCTTTCTTT
v_call: TRBV7-2
j_call: TRBJ1-1
clone_size: few
d_call: TRBD1

cdr3_aa: CATSRDGIQNEPQHF
cdr3_nt: TGTGCCACCAGCAGAGACGGGATTCAGAACGAACCCCAGCATTTT
v_call: TRBV15
j_call: TRBJ1-5
clone_size: NA
d_call: NA

cdr3_aa: CASTGGEDTIYF
cdr3_nt: TGTGCCAGTACAGGGGGGGAAGACACCATATATTTT
v_call: TRBV10-3
j_call: TRBJ1-3
clone_size: NA
d_call: TRBD1

cdr3_aa: CASRPQWHLNTGELFF
cdr3_nt: TGTGCCAGTAGACCCCAATGGCATCTGAACACCGGGGAGCTGTTTTTT
v_call: TRBV19
j_call: TRBJ2-2
clone_size: NA
d_call: NA

cdr3_aa: CASSFPGGRGPDTEAFF
cdr3_nt: TGTGCCAGCAGCTTCCCTGGGGGCAGGGGGCCAGACACTGAAGCTTTCTTT
v_call: TRBV7-9
j_call: TRBJ1-1
clone_size: NA
d_call: TRBD1

cdr3_aa: CASSLGRVLHEQYF
cdr3_nt: TGCGCCAGCAGCTTGGGTAGGGTTCTCCACGAGCAGTACTTC
v_call: TRBV5-1
j_call: TRBJ2-7
clone_size: NA
d_call: NA

cdr3_aa: CAWNRDYNTEAFF
cdr3_nt: TGTGCCTGGAACCGGGACTATAACACTGAAGCTTTCTTT
v_call: TRBV30
j_call: TRBJ1-1
clone_size: NA
d_call: NA

cdr3_aa: CARLQGLGGYGYTF
cdr3_nt: TGTGCCCGACTCCAGGGCCTCGGGGGCTATGGCTACACCTTC
v_call: TRBV21-1
j_call: TRBJ1-2
clone_size: NA
d_call: NA

cdr3_aa: CASSYSGDGNTIYF
cdr3_nt: TGTGCCAGCAGTTACTCAGGGGATGGAAACACCATATATTTT
v_call: TRBV6-5
j_call: TRBJ1-3
clone_size: NA
d_call: NA

cdr3_aa: CASGLQLPGDTQYF
cdr3_nt: TGTGCTAGTGGTTTGCAACTACCGGGGGATACGCAGTATTTT
v_call: TRBV12-5
j_call: TRBJ2-3
clone_size: NA
d_call: NA

cdr3_aa: CAISFKSGQHSLEQYF
cdr3_nt: TGTGCCATCAGTTTCAAGTCGGGACAGCATTCTCTCGAGCAGTACTTC
v_call: TRBV10-3
j_call: TRBJ2-7
clone_size: NA
d_call: TRBD1

cdr3_aa: CASSPSVAGSNQPQHF
cdr3_nt: TGTGCCAGCAGTCCCTCAGTCGCGGGTAGCAATCAGCCCCAGCATTTT
v_call: TRBV6-6
j_call: TRBJ1-5
clone_size: NA
d_call: NA

cdr3_aa: CASSTGTGIGYTF
cdr3_nt: TGTGCCAGCAGTACCGGGACAGGGATTGGCTACACCTTC
v_call: TRBV6-5
j_call: TRBJ1-2
clone_size: NA
d_call: TRBD1

cdr3_aa: CASSYVGTGAEQYF
cdr3_nt: TGTGCCAGCAGTTACGTCGGGACAGGGGCCGAGCAGTACTTC
v_call: TRBV6-5
j_call: TRBJ2-7
clone_size: NA
d_call: TRBD1

cdr3_aa: CASRGNRDPFAIYF
cdr3_nt: TGTGCCAGCAGAGGTAACAGGGACCCCTTCGCCATATATTTT
v_call: TRBV25-1
j_call: TRBJ1-3
clone_size: NA
d_call: NA

cdr3_aa: CSALGGFSINTGELFF
cdr3_nt: TGCAGCGCCCTGGGAGGCTTTTCCATTAACACCGGGGAGCTGTTTTTT
v_call: TRBV29-1
j_call: TRBJ2-2
clone_size: NA
d_call: NA

cdr3_aa: CASSFPGGQETQYF
cdr3_nt: TGTGCCAGCAGTTTCCCCGGGGGCCAAGAGACCCAGTACTTC
v_call: TRBV6-6
j_call: TRBJ2-5
clone_size: NA
d_call: NA

cdr3_aa: CASSPGDSYSPLHF
cdr3_nt: TGTGCCAGCAGCCCTGGGGACAGTTATTCACCCCTCCACTTT
v_call: TRBV11-2
j_call: TRBJ1-6
clone_size: NA
d_call: TRBD1

cdr3_aa: CASSQELAGVSEQFF
cdr3_nt: TGCGCCAGCAGCCAAGAGCTAGCGGGAGTGAGTGAGCAGTTCTTC
v_call: TRBV4-3
j_call: TRBJ2-1
clone_size: NA
d_call: TRBD2

cdr3_aa: CASTRGQGYTEAFF
cdr3_nt: TGTGCCAGCACGAGGGGTCAGGGATACACTGAAGCTTTCTTT
v_call: TRBV6-5
j_call: TRBJ1-1
clone_size: NA
d_call: NA

cdr3_aa: CASSFPSGRYGYTF
cdr3_nt: TGTGCCAGCAGCTTCCCATCGGGTCGCTATGGCTACACCTTC
v_call: TRBV5-6
j_call: TRBJ1-2
clone_size: NA
d_call: NA

cdr3_aa: CASSSQLTGELFF
cdr3_nt: TGTGCCAGCAGCTCCCAATTGACCGGGGAGCTGTTTTTT
v_call: TRBV7-2
j_call: TRBJ2-2
clone_size: once
d_call: NA

cdr3_aa: CASTPGLQGISYTF
cdr3_nt: TGTGCCAGCACCCCGGGACTCCAAGGGATAAGCTACACCTTC
v_call: TRBV2
j_call: TRBJ1-2
clone_size: NA
d_call: NA

cdr3_aa: CASSQGPNQPQHF
cdr3_nt: TGCGCCAGCAGCCAGGGCCCTAATCAGCCCCAGCATTTT
v_call: TRBV4-1
j_call: TRBJ1-5
clone_size: NA
d_call: NA

cdr3_aa: CASSDSYTQYF
cdr3_nt: TGTGCCAGCAGTGACTCTTATACGCAGTATTTT
v_call: TRBV6-4
j_call: TRBJ2-3
clone_size: NA
d_call: NA

cdr3_aa: CASSPRQAFYGYTF
cdr3_nt: TGTGCCAGCAGTCCTAGACAGGCCTTCTATGGCTACACCTTC
v_call: TRBV28
j_call: TRBJ1-2
clone_size: NA
d_call: NA

cdr3_aa: CASSLVAGGAEQFF
cdr3_nt: TGCGCCAGCAGCTTGGTAGCGGGGGGCGCTGAGCAGTTCTTC
v_call: TRBV5-1
j_call: TRBJ2-1
clone_size: NA
d_call: TRBD2

cdr3_aa: CASRPDRGSISGNTIYF
cdr3_nt: TGTGCCAGCAGACCAGACAGGGGCTCTATTTCCGGAAACACCATATATTTT
v_call: TRBV2
j_call: TRBJ1-3
clone_size: NA
d_call: TRBD1

cdr3_aa: CASSEEGGRLNYGYTF
cdr3_nt: TGTGCCAGCAGTGAAGAGGGGGGACGGCTGAACTATGGCTACACCTTC
v_call: TRBV2
j_call: TRBJ1-2
clone_size: NA
d_call: NA

cdr3_aa: CASRMGGAGEAFF
cdr3_nt: TGTGCCAGTAGAATGGGGGGCGCAGGTGAAGCTTTCTTT
v_call: TRBV19
j_call: TRBJ1-1
clone_size: NA
d_call: NA

cdr3_aa: CASSLTSQETQYF
cdr3_nt: TGTGCCAGCAGTTTAACCAGCCAAGAGACCCAGTACTTC
v_call: TRBV28
j_call: TRBJ2-5
clone_size: NA
d_call: NA

cdr3_aa: CASKGHEEKLFF
cdr3_nt: TGTGCCAGCAAGGGACATGAGGAAAAACTGTTTTTT
v_call: TRBV5-4
j_call: TRBJ1-4
clone_size: NA
d_call: NA

cdr3_aa: CASSQERTSEKLFF
cdr3_nt: TGTGCCAGCAGCCAAGAAAGAACTAGCGAAAAACTGTTTTTT
v_call: TRBV4-2
j_call: TRBJ1-4
clone_size: NA
d_call: NA

cdr3_aa: CASSLEQGSTEAFF
cdr3_nt: TGTGCCAGCAGCTTAGAGCAGGGATCCACTGAAGCTTTCTTT
v_call: TRBV11-2
j_call: TRBJ1-1
clone_size: NA
d_call: NA

cdr3_aa: CASWRGGASGNQETQYF
cdr3_nt: TGTGCCAGCTGGAGGGGAGGGGCTAGCGGGAACCAAGAGACCCAGTACTTC
v_call: TRBV7-2
j_call: TRBJ2-5
clone_size: NA
d_call: TRBD2

cdr3_aa: CASRGTVSYEQYF
cdr3_nt: TGTGCCAGCCGGGGGACGGTCTCCTACGAGCAGTACTTC
v_call: TRBV11-2
j_call: TRBJ2-7
clone_size: NA
d_call: NA

cdr3_aa: CASSLPNRASYEQYF
cdr3_nt: TGTGCCAGCAGCCTTCCCAACAGGGCGTCCTACGAGCAGTACTTC
v_call: TRBV28
j_call: TRBJ2-7
clone_size: few
d_call: NA